This T cell receptor beta chain was retrieved from a study of T cell changes during pregnancy in multiple sclerosis. Profiling relied on immunoSEQ multiplex PCR, and the TCRdb table lists in-frame clones only, not all of them. The table lists some 40,000 clones, approximately 90% of them singletons. Germline-derived CDR1 and CDR2 are MNHEY and SVGAGI. This CDR3 has 16 amino acids. With 0 bases removed from V and 5 bases from J, the gap between germline ends came to 14 bases. The chain recombines TRBV6-5 with TRBJ2-1, with TRBD2 as a possible D gene (5 bases). Specimen: CD8+ T cells from peripheral blood mononuclear cells, collected in the first trimester of pregnancy. This sequence originates from a female donor with multiple sclerosis, enrolled in a pregnancy study. CDR3 amino acids: CASSYSSGQLHNEQFF. In DNA form, the CDR3 reads TGTGCCAGCAGTTACTCGAGCGGTCAGCTCCACAATGAGCAGTTCTTC.